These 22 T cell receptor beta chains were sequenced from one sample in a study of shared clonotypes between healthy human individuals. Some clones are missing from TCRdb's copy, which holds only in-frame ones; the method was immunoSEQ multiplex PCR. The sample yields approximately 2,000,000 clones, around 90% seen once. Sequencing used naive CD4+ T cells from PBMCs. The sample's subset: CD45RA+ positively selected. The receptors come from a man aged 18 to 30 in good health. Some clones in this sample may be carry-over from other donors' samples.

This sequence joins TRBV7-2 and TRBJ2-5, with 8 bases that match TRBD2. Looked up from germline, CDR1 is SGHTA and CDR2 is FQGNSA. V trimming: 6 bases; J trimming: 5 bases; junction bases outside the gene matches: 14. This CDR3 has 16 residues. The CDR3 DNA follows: TGTGCCAGCAGAAATCAGTTCCGGACTAGCCTGGAGACCCAGTACTTC. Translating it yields CASRNQFRTSLETQYF.

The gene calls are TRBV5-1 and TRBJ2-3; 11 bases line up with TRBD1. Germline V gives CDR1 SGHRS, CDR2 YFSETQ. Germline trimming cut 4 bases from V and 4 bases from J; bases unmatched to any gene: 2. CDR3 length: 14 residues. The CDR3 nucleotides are TGCGCCAGCAGCAGGACAGGGGGCCCAGATACGCAGTATTTT. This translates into CASSRTGGPDTQYF. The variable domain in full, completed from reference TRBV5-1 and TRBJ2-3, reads KAGVTQTPRYLIKTRGQQVTLSCSPISGHRSVSWYQQTPGQGLQFLFEYFSETQRNKGNFPGRFSGRQFSNSRSEMNVSTLELGDSALYLCASSRTGGPDTQYFGPGTRLTVL.

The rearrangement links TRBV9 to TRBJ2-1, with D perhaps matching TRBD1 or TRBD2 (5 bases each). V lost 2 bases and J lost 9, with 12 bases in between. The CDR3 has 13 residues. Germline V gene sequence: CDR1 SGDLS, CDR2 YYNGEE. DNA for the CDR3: TGTGCCAGCAGCGTTACGGGACGGATTGAGCAGTTCTTC. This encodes CASSVTGRIEQFF. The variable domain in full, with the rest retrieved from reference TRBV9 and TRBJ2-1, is DSGVTQTPKHLITATGQRVTLRCSPRSGDLSVYWYQQSLDQGLQFLIQYYNGEERAKGNILERFSAQQFPDLHSELNLSSLELGDSALYFCASSVTGRIEQFFGPGTRLTVL.

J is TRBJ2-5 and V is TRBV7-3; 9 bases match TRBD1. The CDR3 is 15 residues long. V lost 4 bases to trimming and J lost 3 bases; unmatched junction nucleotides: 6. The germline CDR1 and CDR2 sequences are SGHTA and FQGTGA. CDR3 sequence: CASSSGTGWKETQYF. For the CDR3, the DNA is TGTGCCAGCAGCTCGGGGACAGGGTGGAAAGAGACCCAGTACTTC. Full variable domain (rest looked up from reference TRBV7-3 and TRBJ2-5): GAGVSQTPSNKVTEKGKYVELRCDPISGHTALYWYRQSLGQGPEFLIYFQGTGAADDSGLPNDRFFAVRPEGSVSTLKIQRTERGDSAVYLCASSSGTGWKETQYFGPGTRLLVL.

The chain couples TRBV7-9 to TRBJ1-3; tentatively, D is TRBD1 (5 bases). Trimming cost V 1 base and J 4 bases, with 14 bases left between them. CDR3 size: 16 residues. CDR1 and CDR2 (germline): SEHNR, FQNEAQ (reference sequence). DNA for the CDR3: TGTGCCAGCAGCTTAGGAGCCAGGGCTTCCGGAAACACCATATATTTT. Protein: CASSLGARASGNTIYF.

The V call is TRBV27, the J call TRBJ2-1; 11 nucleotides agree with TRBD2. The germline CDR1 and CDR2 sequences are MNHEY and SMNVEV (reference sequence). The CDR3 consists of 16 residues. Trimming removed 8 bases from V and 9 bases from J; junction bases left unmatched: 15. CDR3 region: CASLALVAGGPVEQFF. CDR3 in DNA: TGTGCCAGCCTCGCGTTGGTAGCGGGAGGGCCGGTTGAGCAGTTCTTC.

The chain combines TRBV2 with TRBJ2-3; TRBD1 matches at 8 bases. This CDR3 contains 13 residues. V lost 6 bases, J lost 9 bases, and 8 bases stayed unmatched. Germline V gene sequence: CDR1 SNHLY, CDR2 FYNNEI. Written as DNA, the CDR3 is TGTGCCAGCAGATCATCCGGGACAGGAACGCAGTATTTT. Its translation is CASRSSGTGTQYF.

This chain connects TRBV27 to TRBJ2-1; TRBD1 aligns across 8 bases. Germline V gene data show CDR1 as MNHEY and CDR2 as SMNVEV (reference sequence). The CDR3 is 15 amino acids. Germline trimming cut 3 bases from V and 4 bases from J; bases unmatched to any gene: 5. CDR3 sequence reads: CASSFRTGWYNEQFF. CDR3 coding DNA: TGTGCCAGCAGTTTCAGGACAGGGTGGTACAATGAGCAGTTCTTC.

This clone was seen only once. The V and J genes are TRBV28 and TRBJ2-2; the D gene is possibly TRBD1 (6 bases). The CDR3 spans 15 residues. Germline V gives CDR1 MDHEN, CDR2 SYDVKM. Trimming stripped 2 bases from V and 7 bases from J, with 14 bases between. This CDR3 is CASSLVVTGLGELFF. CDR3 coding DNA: TGTGCCAGCAGTTTAGTGGTGACAGGCCTCGGGGAGCTGTTTTTT.

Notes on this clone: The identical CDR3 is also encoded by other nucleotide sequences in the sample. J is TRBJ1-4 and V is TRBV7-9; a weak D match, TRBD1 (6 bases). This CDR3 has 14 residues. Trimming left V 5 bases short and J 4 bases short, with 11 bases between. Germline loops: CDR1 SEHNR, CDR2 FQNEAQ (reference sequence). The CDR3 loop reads CASSPGQLNEKLFF. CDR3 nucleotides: TGTGCCAGCAGCCCTGGACAGCTTAATGAAAAACTGTTTTTT.

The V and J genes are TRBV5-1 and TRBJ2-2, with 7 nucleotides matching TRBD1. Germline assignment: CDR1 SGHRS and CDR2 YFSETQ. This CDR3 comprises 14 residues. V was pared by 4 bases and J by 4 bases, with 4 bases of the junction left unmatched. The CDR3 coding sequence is TGCGCCAGCAGCACAACAGGGGCCACCGGGGAGCTGTTTTTT. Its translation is CASSTTGATGELFF.

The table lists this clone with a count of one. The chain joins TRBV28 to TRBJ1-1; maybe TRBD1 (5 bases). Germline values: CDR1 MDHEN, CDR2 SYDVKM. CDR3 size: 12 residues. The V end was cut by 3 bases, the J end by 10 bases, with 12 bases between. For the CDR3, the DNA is TGTGCCAGCAGTTTGGGCCAGGGTAGAGCTTTCTTT. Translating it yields CASSLGQGRAFF.

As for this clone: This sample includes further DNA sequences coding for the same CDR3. Here the CDR3 reads CASSQGGNSYEQYF. The CDR3 nucleotides read TGTGCCAGCAGCCAGGGTGGGAACTCCTACGAGCAGTACTTC. The rearrangement links TRBV28 to TRBJ2-7, with a tentative D call TRBD1 (5 bases). The CDR3 extends over 14 amino acids. The germline gives CDR1 MDHEN, CDR2 SYDVKM. Trimming pared 6 bases from V and 0 bases from J, leaving 12 bases between.

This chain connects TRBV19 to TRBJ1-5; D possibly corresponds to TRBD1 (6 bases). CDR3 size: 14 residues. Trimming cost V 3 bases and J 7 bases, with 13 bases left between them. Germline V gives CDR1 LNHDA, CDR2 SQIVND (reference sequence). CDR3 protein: CASSMFGGGQPQHF. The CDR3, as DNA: TGTGCCAGTAGTATGTTTGGGGGCGGACAGCCCCAGCATTTT.

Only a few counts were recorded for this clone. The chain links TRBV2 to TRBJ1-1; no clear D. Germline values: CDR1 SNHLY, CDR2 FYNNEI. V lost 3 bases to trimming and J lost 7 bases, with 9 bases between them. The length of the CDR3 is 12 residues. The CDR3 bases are TGTGCCAGCAGTGAGGTTTGGGGTGAAGCTTTCTTT. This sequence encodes CASSEVWGEAFF.

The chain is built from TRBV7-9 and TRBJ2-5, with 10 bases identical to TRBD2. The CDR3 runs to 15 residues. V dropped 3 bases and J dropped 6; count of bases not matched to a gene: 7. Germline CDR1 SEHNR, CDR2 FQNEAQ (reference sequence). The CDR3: CASSFLAGVEKTQYF. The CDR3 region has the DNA TGTGCCAGCAGCTTCCTAGCGGGAGTTGAGAAGACCCAGTACTTC. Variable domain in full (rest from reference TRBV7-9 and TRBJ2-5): DTGVSQNPRHKITKRGQNVTFRCDPISEHNRLYWYRQTLGQGPEFLTYFQNEAQLEKSRLLSDRFSAERPKGSFSTLEIQRTEQGDSAMYLCASSFLAGVEKTQYFGPGTRLLVL.

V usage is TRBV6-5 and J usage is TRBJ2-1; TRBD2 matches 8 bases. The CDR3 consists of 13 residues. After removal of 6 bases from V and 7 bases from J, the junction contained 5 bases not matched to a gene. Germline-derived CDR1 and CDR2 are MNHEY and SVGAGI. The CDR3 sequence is CASRSRGGNEQFF. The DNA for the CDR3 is TGTGCCAGCAGAAGCCGGGGGGGTAATGAGCAGTTCTTC.

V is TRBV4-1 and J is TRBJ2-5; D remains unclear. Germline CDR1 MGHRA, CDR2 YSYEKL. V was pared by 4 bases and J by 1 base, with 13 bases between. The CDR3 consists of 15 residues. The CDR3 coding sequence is TGCGCCAGCAGCCCTCAGCGTCTGATCCAAGAGACCCAGTACTTC. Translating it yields CASSPQRLIQETQYF.

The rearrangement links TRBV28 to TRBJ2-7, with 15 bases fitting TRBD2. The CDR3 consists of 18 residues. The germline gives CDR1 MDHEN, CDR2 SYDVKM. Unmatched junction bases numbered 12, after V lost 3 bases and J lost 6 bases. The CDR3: CASSFKGLAGGWLVEQYF. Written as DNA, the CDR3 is TGTGCCAGCAGTTTTAAAGGACTAGCGGGAGGGTGGCTAGTCGAGCAGTACTTC.

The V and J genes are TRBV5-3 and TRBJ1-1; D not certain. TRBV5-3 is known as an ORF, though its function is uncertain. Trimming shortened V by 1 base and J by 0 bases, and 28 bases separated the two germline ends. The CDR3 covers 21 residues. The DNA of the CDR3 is TGTGCCAGAAGCTTGTACCCGGCAAAGAATTTATTGGGTCCCGTGAACACTGAAGCTTTCTTT. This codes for CARSLYPAKNLLGPVNTEAFF.

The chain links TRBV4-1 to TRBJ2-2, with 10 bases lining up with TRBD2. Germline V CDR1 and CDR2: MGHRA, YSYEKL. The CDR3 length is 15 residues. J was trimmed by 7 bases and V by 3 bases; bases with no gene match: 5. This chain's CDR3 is CASSQPTSGFGELFF. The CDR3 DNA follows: TGCGCCAGCAGCCAGCCGACTAGCGGGTTCGGGGAGCTGTTTTTT.

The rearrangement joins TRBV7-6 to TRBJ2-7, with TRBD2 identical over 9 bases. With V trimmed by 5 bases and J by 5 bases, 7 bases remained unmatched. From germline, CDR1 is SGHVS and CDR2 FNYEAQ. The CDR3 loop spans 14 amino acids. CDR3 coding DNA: TGTGCCAGCAGCCCGGTAGCGGGAGTTCACGAGCAGTACTTC. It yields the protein CASSPVAGVHEQYF.